A selection of T cell receptor beta chains follows, all from one sample in a study of human T cells and chemical hapten exposure. TCRdb recomputed calls from the RACE reads with MiXCR, one row per CDR3 protein. The sample holds about 120,000 distinct CDR3 sequences, roughly an eighth seen once. Sequenced here: whole blood, sampled in connection with sensitization to the hapten diphenylcyclopropenone (DPC). Source of these receptors: a man between 18 and 35 years old with alopecia areata. Some clones in this sample may be carry-over from other donors' samples. Both conserved end residues are part of each CDR3. A D gene is named only where the DNA matches it firmly.

v_gene	d_gene	j_gene	CDR3aa
TRBV6-5	-	TRBJ1-6	CASSYSHGRNSPLHF
TRBV19	-	TRBJ2-5	CASSETGGETQYF
TRBV29-1	-	TRBJ2-5	CSVDRGQETQYF
TRBV20-1	-	TRBJ1-4	CSARTRGFYEKLFF
TRBV5-4	-	TRBJ1-1	CASSLARGGTEAFF
TRBV3-1	-	TRBJ1-2	CASAITKGYGYTF
TRBV4-3	TRBD2	TRBJ2-3	CASSLGLAADASTDTQYF
TRBV4-3	-	TRBJ1-1	CASSPLGREDTEAFF
TRBV18	-	TRBJ2-7	CASSPGVTYEQYF
TRBV7-3	-	TRBJ1-3	CASSLQSGNTIYF
TRBV29-1	-	TRBJ2-4	CSVREKALAKNIQYF
TRBV7-8	TRBD1	TRBJ1-4	CASSTTGTNEKLFF
TRBV2	TRBD1	TRBJ1-1	CASRARGGDTEAFF
TRBV11-2	-	TRBJ1-2	CASSLVGYGYTF
TRBV29-1	-	TRBJ1-5	CSAGTGSHQPQHF
TRBV9	-	TRBJ2-1	CASSPPAGGEQFF
TRBV27	-	TRBJ1-1	CASSYIPVGGTEAFF
TRBV24-1	-	TRBJ1-5	CATSDSGPAQPQHF
TRBV3-1	-	TRBJ2-5	CASSQEQRMTETQYF
TRBV5-1	-	TRBJ2-5	CASSLGVREETQYF
TRBV6-2/TRBV6-3	-	TRBJ2-7	CASSYGPHPAYEQYF
TRBV24-1	-	TRBJ2-6	CATSDLLGRVDSGANVLTF
TRBV5-1	-	TRBJ2-1	CASSLHSPGEQFF
TRBV7-8	TRBD2	TRBJ2-5	CASSLGLAGERTQYF
TRBV20-1	-	TRBJ2-3	CSARVRSDTQYF
TRBV20-1	-	TRBJ1-2	CSARARSGGYTF
TRBV12-3/TRBV12-4	-	TRBJ1-1	CATRGAFFTEAFF
TRBV6-2/TRBV6-3	-	TRBJ2-1	CASSLLGASKQFF
TRBV24-1	-	TRBJ2-7	CATSDAGTDYEQYF
TRBV3-1	-	TRBJ2-7	CASSQVDRMSSYEQYF
TRBV20-1	-	TRBJ2-2	CSARDRDRELFF
TRBV20-1	-	TRBJ2-7	CSAAFRGSYEQYF
TRBV5-1	TRBD1	TRBJ1-6	CASRPTGDNSPLHF
TRBV4-1	-	TRBJ1-1	CASRGLLRNTEAFF
TRBV12-3/TRBV12-4	-	TRBJ2-1	CASTHLGSTYNEQFF
TRBV27	-	TRBJ2-6	CASSPTRGRGANVLTF